The 5 T cell receptor beta chains below were found in one sample sequenced in a study of blood T cell repertoires in COVID-19. Here immunoSEQ multiplex PCR was the method, and the copy in TCRdb shows in-frame clones only, minus some. The table lists 170,000 or so clones, 65% to 85% of them singletons. Sequenced material: peripheral blood. These receptor sequences come from a middle-aged woman with COVID-19, enrolled during active disease.

The chain employs TRBV6-5 and TRBJ1-5; D is unclear. Germline values: CDR1 MNHEY, CDR2 SVGAGI. V shed 6 bases and J shed 6 bases, with 12 bases lying between them. This CDR3 comprises 13 residues. In nucleotides, the CDR3 is TGTGCCAGCAGCGGGGTATCTCGTCAGCCCCAGCATTTT. It is translated as CASSGVSRQPQHF.

V is TRBV2 and J is TRBJ1-3; the match to TRBD1 covers 8 bases. CDR1 is SNHLY and CDR2 is FYNNEI in the germline V gene. After removal of 8 bases from V and 0 bases from J, the junction contained 15 bases not matched to a gene. This CDR3 contains 18 residues. The CDR3 reads CASRDRIMGMGSGNTIYF. The CDR3 DNA sequence: TGTGCCAGCCGGGACAGGATAATGGGAATGGGCTCTGGAAACACCATATATTTT.

V usage is TRBV6-5 and J usage is TRBJ1-1; no clear D gene. The CDR3 sequence is 15 residues long. Germline CDR1 and CDR2: MNHEY and SVGAGI. V was cut by 6 bases and J by 0 bases, with 14 bases left in between. This chain's CDR3 is CASSPLLSLNTEAFF. CDR3 DNA: TGTGCCAGCAGCCCCCTTTTGAGCCTGAACACTGAAGCTTTCTTT.

This clone was recorded only once. This chain joins TRBV27 and TRBJ1-6; the match to TRBD1 covers 9 bases. The CDR3 consists of 15 residues. CDR1 MNHEY and CDR2 SMNVEV come from the germline V gene (reference sequence). V gave up 5 bases and J gave up 8 bases; unmatched junction bases: 7. The CDR3: CASSATGGAYSPLHF. The CDR3 DNA is TGTGCCAGCAGTGCAACAGGGGGCGCTTATTCACCCCTCCACTTT.

Note on this clone: Additional DNA sequences in this sample encode the identical CDR3. The V gene is TRBV7-9, the J gene TRBJ2-3; 12 bases map to TRBD2. Trimming at V came to 5 bases and at J to 1 base, leaving 1 base not matched to a gene. Germline CDR1 reads SEHNR; CDR2 reads FQNEAQ (reference sequence). The CDR3 extends over 15 amino acids. CDR3 loop: CASSRTSGGTDTQYF. The CDR3 DNA reads as TGTGCCAGCAGCCGGACTAGCGGGGGCACAGATACGCAGTATTTT.